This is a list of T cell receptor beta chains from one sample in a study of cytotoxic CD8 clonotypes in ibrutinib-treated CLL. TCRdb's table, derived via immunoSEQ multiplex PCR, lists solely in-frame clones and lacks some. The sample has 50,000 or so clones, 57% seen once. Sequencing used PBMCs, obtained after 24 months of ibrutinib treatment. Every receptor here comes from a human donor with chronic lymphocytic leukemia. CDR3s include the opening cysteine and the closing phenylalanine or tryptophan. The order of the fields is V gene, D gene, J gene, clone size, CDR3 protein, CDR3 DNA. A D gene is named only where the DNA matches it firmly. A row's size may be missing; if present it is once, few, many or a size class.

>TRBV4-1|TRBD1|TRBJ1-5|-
CASSLIRDRDQPQHF
TGCGCCAGCAGCCTAATCCGGGACAGGGATCAGCCCCAGCATTTT
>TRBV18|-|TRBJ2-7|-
CASSLRQNPREQYF
TGTGCCAGCTCACTAAGACAGAACCCAAGGGAGCAGTACTTC
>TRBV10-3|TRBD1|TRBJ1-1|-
CAISTGTDNEAFF
TGTGCCATCAGTACCGGGACAGACAATGAAGCTTTCTTT
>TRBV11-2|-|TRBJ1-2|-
CASSPTGREKWFGYTF
TGTGCCAGCAGCCCCACCGGGCGGGAGAAGTGGTTCGGCTACACCTTC
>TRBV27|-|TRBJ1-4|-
CASSLSRAGNTRLFF
TGTGCCAGCAGTTTATCGAGGGCCGGTAATACGAGACTGTTTTTT
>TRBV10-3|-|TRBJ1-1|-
CAISKTENTEAFF
TGTGCCATCAGTAAGACGGAGAACACTGAAGCTTTCTTT
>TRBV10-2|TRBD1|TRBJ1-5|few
CASSAQGDQPQHF
TGCGCCAGCAGCGCGCAGGGGGATCAGCCCCAGCATTTT
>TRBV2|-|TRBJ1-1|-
CASRRFEAFF
TGTGCCAGCAGGAGGTTTGAAGCTTTCTTT
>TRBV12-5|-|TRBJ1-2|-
CASGLNRVGYTF
TGTGCTAGTGGTTTGAACAGGGTGGGCTACACCTTC
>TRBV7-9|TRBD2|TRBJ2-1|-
CASSNRGGENNEQFF
TGTGCCAGCAGCAACCGCGGGGGGGAAAACAATGAGCAGTTCTTC
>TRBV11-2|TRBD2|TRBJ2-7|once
CASTTGGGGTYEQYF
TGTGCCAGCACCACCGGGGGGGGTGGTACCTACGAGCAGTACTTC
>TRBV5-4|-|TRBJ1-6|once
CASSTPSPDSPLHF
TGTGCCAGCAGCACGCCGTCGCCGGATTCACCCCTCCACTTT
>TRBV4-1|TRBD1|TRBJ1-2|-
CASSPGQGDYGYTF
TGCGCCAGCAGCCCGGGACAGGGAGACTATGGCTACACCTTC
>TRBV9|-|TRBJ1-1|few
CASSVALQANTEAFF
TGTGCCAGCAGCGTAGCTCTTCAGGCGAACACTGAAGCTTTCTTT
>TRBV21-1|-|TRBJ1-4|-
CASSKDRGLEKLFF
TGTGCCAGCAGCAAAGACAGGGGGCTCGAAAAACTGTTTTTT
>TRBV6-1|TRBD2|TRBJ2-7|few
CASSEDGGYKYEQYF
TGTGCCAGCAGTGAAGACGGGGGGTATAAGTACGAGCAGTACTTC
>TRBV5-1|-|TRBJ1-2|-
CASSKDGGGYTF
TGCGCCAGCAGCAAGGACGGGGGCGGCTACACCTTC
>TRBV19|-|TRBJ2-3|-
CASSIPTGDTQYF
TGTGCCAGTAGTATCCCCACGGGAGATACGCAGTATTTT
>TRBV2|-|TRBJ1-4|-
CASSVYPREGKLFF
TGTGCCAGCAGTGTGTACCCAAGGGAGGGAAAACTGTTTTTT
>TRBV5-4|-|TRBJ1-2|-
CASSLGQSGGNYGYTF
TGTGCCAGCAGCTTGGGGCAGAGTGGGGGAAACTATGGCTACACCTTC
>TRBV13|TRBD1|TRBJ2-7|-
CASSQQPGQGAYEQYF
TGTGCCAGCAGCCAACAGCCGGGACAGGGGGCCTACGAGCAGTACTTC
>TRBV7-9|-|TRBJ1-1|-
CASSLRARAEAFF
TGTGCCAGCAGCTTACGCGCCAGGGCTGAAGCTTTCTTT
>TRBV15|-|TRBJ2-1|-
CATSNRDGGYNEQFF
TGTGCCACCAGCAACCGGGACGGAGGATACAATGAGCAGTTCTTC